A selection of T cell receptor beta chains follows, all from one sample in a study of neurological immune-mediated disorders. In TCRdb, the 5' RACE reads were re-called with MiXCR into one record per CDR3 protein. The sample includes 55,000 to 75,000 distinct CDR3 sequences, over 9.5% of them seen just once. Sequencing input: PBMCs. These receptors originate from a woman aged 55-75 years with HTLV-1-associated myelopathy (HAM/TSP). Both conserved end residues are part of each CDR3. The order of the fields is D gene, J gene, clone size, V gene, CDR3 protein, CDR3 DNA. A D gene is named only where the DNA matches it firmly. Not all rows give a size; the values are once, few, many and, for expanded clones, a class.

d_call: -
j_call: TRBJ2-3
clone_size: many
v_call: TRBV4-1
cdr3_aa: CASSQEPGTDTQYF
cdr3_nt: TGCGCCAGCAGCCAAGAACCCGGCACAGATACGCAGTATTTT

d_call: -
j_call: TRBJ2-7
clone_size: once
v_call: TRBV30
cdr3_aa: CAWSLRGLEQYF
cdr3_nt: TGTGCCTGGAGTTTACGGGGGCTGGAGCAGTACTTC

d_call: -
j_call: TRBJ1-1
clone_size: many
v_call: TRBV7-2
cdr3_aa: CASSLLFSYPFF
cdr3_nt: TGTGCCAGCAGCCTCCTTTTCTCTTATCCTTTCTTT

d_call: TRBD1
j_call: TRBJ2-2
clone_size: many
v_call: TRBV28
cdr3_aa: CASRSAGTGERRGELFF
cdr3_nt: TGTGCCAGCAGATCCGCCGGGACAGGGGAGAGACGGGGGGAGCTGTTTTTT

d_call: -
j_call: TRBJ2-7
clone_size: many
v_call: TRBV5-5
cdr3_aa: CASRLNTGTYEQYF
cdr3_nt: TGTGCCAGCAGGTTGAACACAGGGACCTACGAGCAGTACTTC

d_call: -
j_call: TRBJ2-1
clone_size: many
v_call: TRBV12-3/TRBV12-4
cdr3_aa: CASSLVGGPVGNEQFF
cdr3_nt: TGTGCCAGCAGTTTAGTCGGCGGGCCCGTCGGCAATGAGCAGTTCTTC

d_call: -
j_call: TRBJ2-6
clone_size: few
v_call: TRBV29-1
cdr3_aa: CSYESGANVLTF
cdr3_nt: TGCAGCTACGAATCTGGGGCCAACGTCCTGACTTTC

d_call: TRBD2
j_call: TRBJ2-3
clone_size: many
v_call: TRBV29-1
cdr3_aa: CSVKGLAGGGLGDTQYF
cdr3_nt: TGCAGCGTTAAGGGACTAGCGGGAGGAGGGCTTGGAGATACGCAGTATTTT

d_call: -
j_call: TRBJ1-4
clone_size: many
v_call: TRBV7-2
cdr3_aa: CASTGGPDDNEKLFF
cdr3_nt: TGTGCCAGTACTGGGGGACCCGATGATAATGAAAAACTGTTTTTT

d_call: TRBD2
j_call: TRBJ2-7
clone_size: many
v_call: TRBV29-1
cdr3_aa: CSAAGGGSYEQYF
cdr3_nt: TGCAGCGCCGCGGGAGGGGGGTCCTACGAGCAGTACTTC

d_call: -
j_call: TRBJ2-5
clone_size: many
v_call: TRBV20-1
cdr3_aa: CSASWFGTLIGQETQYF
cdr3_nt: TGCAGTGCTAGTTGGTTCGGTACCCTTATCGGGCAAGAGACCCAGTACTTC

d_call: -
j_call: TRBJ2-7
clone_size: many
v_call: TRBV2
cdr3_aa: CASSDGKVSYEQYF
cdr3_nt: TGTGCCAGCAGTGACGGGAAGGTATCCTACGAGCAGTACTTC

d_call: -
j_call: TRBJ2-7
clone_size: many
v_call: TRBV12-3/TRBV12-4
cdr3_aa: CASSQGHEQYF
cdr3_nt: TGTGCCAGCAGTCAGGGCCACGAGCAGTACTTC

d_call: TRBD1
j_call: TRBJ1-2
clone_size: many
v_call: TRBV6-5
cdr3_aa: CASTPGQSYGYTF
cdr3_nt: TGTGCCAGCACCCCGGGACAGTCCTATGGCTACACCTTC

d_call: TRBD2
j_call: TRBJ2-1
clone_size: -
v_call: TRBV20-1
cdr3_aa: CSASYLSGRAENEQFF
cdr3_nt: TGCAGTGCTAGTTACCTTAGCGGGAGGGCCGAGAATGAGCAGTTCTTC

d_call: -
j_call: TRBJ1-4
clone_size: many
v_call: TRBV12-3/TRBV12-4
cdr3_aa: CASSSVDEKLFF
cdr3_nt: TGTGCCAGCAGTTCGGTGGATGAAAAACTGTTTTTT

d_call: TRBD1
j_call: TRBJ1-2
clone_size: many
v_call: TRBV5-1
cdr3_aa: CAVDGTDKTIYGYTF
cdr3_nt: TGCGCCGTGGATGGGACAGACAAAACCATCTATGGCTACACCTTC

d_call: -
j_call: TRBJ2-3
clone_size: many
v_call: TRBV5-1
cdr3_aa: CASSLGTHRSADTQYF
cdr3_nt: TGCGCCAGCAGCTTAGGGACCCACCGATCAGCAGATACGCAGTATTTT

d_call: TRBD2
j_call: TRBJ2-2
clone_size: many
v_call: TRBV5-1
cdr3_aa: CASSLAGGSGNTGELFF
cdr3_nt: TGCGCCAGCAGCTTGGCCGGCGGGAGCGGCAACACCGGGGAGCTGTTTTTT

d_call: -
j_call: TRBJ1-1
clone_size: many
v_call: TRBV28
cdr3_aa: CASSLGAGGRTEAFF
cdr3_nt: TGTGCCAGCAGTTTGGGAGCAGGTGGGAGAACTGAAGCTTTCTTT

d_call: -
j_call: TRBJ2-2
clone_size: many
v_call: TRBV14
cdr3_aa: CASSQGWAGELFF
cdr3_nt: TGTGCCAGCAGCCAAGGATGGGCCGGGGAGCTGTTTTTT

d_call: TRBD1
j_call: TRBJ1-1
clone_size: many
v_call: TRBV5-1
cdr3_aa: CASSFRQGGTEAFF
cdr3_nt: TGCGCCAGCAGCTTCCGACAGGGGGGCACTGAAGCTTTCTTT